This entry is about one T cell receptor (beta chain). The antigen remains unidentified. The germline V and J ends were trimmed by 3 bases and 7 bases, with 10 bases remaining between them. This CDR3 is built from 13 residues. Study observations and caveats: The larger-cohort validation was restricted to a single TCR beta V-J rearrangement rather than whole repertoires.

MiXCR, applied by TCRdb to the 5' RACE reads, yields one record per CDR3 protein. The sample consists of roughly 23,000 distinct CDR3 sequences, 30% of them appearing once. This chain connects TRBV12-3 or TRBV12-4 to TRBJ2-1; D possibly matches TRBD1 or TRBD2 (5 bases each). The sequence came from a female donor with breast cancer. Sequenced material: tumor-infiltrating naive CD4+ T cells sorted from the breast tumor. The sample's subset: naive CD4+ T cells, CD4+CD45RA+CD25-. The CDR3 spells CASSFGWGNEQFF. The CDR3 bases are TGTGCCAGCAGTTTTGGCTGGGGGAATGAGCAGTTCTTC.